The rows below give T cell receptor beta chains drawn from one sample of a study of post-analysis software for immune sequencing data. TCRdb used MiXCR to reprocess the PCR reads, holding one entry per CDR3 protein. The sample records approximately 570,000 distinct CDR3 sequences, 44% being singletons. Source material: blood. These TCRs come from a girl under 18 with multiple sclerosis. CDR3s include the opening cysteine and the closing phenylalanine or tryptophan. Each record gives: CDR3 length, J gene, clone size, D gene, V gene, CDR3 protein, CDR3 DNA. The D gene is left open where the match is weak. Clone size, where shown, is once, few, many, or a class for clones that have expanded.

14,TRBJ1-2,NA,NA,TRBV5-1,CASSRGDREGGYTF,TGCGCCAGCAGCCGAGGAGATAGGGAGGGTGGCTACACCTTC
14,TRBJ2-7,NA,NA,TRBV7-8,CASSSGPIGTEQYF,TGTGCCAGCAGCTCCGGTCCCATAGGGACCGAGCAGTACTTC
16,TRBJ2-7,NA,TRBD2,TRBV9,CASSPLLAGGFYEQYF,TGTGCCAGCAGCCCCCTTCTAGCGGGGGGGTTCTACGAGCAGTACTTC
17,TRBJ1-1,NA,NA,TRBV10-2,CASSESGGTVGNTEAFF,TGCGCCAGCAGTGAATCGGGGGGAACAGTGGGAAACACTGAAGCTTTCTTT
15,TRBJ2-2,NA,TRBD2,TRBV11-3,CASSLATSGTEELFF,TGTGCCAGCAGCTTAGCAACTAGCGGGACCGAGGAGCTGTTTTTT
14,TRBJ2-7,NA,NA,TRBV11-2,CASSFDGTLYEQYF,TGTGCCAGCAGCTTCGATGGGACCCTCTACGAGCAGTACTTC
12,TRBJ2-3,few,NA,TRBV12-3/TRBV12-4,CASRRTADTQYF,TGTGCCAGCAGGCGGACGGCAGATACGCAGTATTTT
14,TRBJ2-1,NA,TRBD1,TRBV12-3/TRBV12-4,CASSPTGTGVEQFF,TGTGCCAGCAGTCCGACCGGGACAGGGGTCGAGCAGTTCTTC
16,TRBJ2-2,NA,NA,TRBV7-9,CASSLNQRLVRGELFF,TGTGCCAGCAGCCTAAATCAAAGACTAGTTCGCGGGGAGCTGTTTTTT
15,TRBJ2-2,NA,NA,TRBV29-1,CSGGGGFANTGELFF,TGCAGCGGGGGTGGGGGGTTCGCGAACACCGGGGAGCTGTTTTTT
14,TRBJ2-5,few,NA,TRBV12-3/TRBV12-4,CASSLVETQETQYF,TGTGCCAGCAGTTTAGTAGAGACTCAAGAGACCCAGTACTTC